This T cell receptor (beta chain) was retrieved from a study of human T cells and chemical hapten exposure. Across the whole study: The patient population, which was mostly female, had alopecia areata, totalis or universalis.

TCRdb used MiXCR to reprocess the RACE reads, holding one entry per CDR3 protein. The sample has approximately 79,000 distinct CDR3 sequences, around a tenth seen once; the top ten hold under 1.5%. This clonotype was counted between two and nine times. This sample's time point: patch test 1, 2 weeks after DPC sensitization. Treatment indicated: therapeutic diphenylcyclopropenone sensitization with weekly scalp DPC. V was cut by 4 bases and J by 0 bases, with 4 bases left in between. Germline V gives CDR1 DFQATT, CDR2 SNEGSKA (reference sequence). This CDR3 comprises 12 residues. The material sequenced was whole blood, taken in connection with sensitization to the hapten diphenylcyclopropenone (DPC). V and J are TRBV20-1 and TRBJ1-3; no definite D call. This TCR derives from a woman aged 45-60 years with alopecia areata. Some clones in this sample may be carry-over from other donors' samples. CDR3 in DNA: TGCAGTGCTATCGGCTCTGGAAACACCATATATTTT. Protein: CSAIGSGNTIYF.